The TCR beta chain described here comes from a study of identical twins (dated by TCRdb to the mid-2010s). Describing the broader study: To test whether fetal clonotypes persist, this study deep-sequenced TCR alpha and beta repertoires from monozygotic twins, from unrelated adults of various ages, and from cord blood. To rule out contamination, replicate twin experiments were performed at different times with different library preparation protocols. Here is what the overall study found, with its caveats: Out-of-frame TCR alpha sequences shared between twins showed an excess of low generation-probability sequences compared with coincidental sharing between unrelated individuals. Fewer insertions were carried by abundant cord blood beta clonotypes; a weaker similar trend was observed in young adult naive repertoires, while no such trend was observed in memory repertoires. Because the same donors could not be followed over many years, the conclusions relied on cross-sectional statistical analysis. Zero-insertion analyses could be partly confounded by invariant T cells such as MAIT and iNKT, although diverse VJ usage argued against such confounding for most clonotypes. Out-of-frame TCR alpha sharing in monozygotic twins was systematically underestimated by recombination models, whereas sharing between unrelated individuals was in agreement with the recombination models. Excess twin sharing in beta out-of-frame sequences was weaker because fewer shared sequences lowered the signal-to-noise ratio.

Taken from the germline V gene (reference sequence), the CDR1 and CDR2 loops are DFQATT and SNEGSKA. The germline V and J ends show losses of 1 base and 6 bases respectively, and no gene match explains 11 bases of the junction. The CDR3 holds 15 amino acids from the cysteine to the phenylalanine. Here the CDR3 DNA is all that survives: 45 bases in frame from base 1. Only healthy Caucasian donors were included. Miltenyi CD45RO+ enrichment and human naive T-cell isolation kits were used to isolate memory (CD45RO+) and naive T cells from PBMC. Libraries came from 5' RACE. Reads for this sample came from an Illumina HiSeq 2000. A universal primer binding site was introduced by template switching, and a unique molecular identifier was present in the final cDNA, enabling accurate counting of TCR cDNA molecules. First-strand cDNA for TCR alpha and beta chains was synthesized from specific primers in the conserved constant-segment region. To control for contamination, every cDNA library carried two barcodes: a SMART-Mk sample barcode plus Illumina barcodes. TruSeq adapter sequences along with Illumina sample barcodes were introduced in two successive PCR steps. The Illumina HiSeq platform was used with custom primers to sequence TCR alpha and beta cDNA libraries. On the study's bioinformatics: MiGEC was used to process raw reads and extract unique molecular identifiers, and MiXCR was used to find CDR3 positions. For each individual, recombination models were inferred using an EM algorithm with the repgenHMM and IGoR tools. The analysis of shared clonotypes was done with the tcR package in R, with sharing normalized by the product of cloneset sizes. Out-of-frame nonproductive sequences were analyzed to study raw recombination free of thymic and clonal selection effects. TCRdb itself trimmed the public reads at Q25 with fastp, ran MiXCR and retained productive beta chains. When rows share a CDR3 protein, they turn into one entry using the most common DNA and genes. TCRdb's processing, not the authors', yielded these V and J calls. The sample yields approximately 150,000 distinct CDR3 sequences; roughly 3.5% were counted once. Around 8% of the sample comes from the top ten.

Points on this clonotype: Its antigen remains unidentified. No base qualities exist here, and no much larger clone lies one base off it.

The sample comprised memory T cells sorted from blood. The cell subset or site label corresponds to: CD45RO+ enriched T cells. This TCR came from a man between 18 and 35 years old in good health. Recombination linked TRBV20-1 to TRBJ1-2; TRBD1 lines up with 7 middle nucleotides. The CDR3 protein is CSARAPGGDWDGYTF. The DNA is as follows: TGCAGTGCTAGAGCACCAGGGGGTGATTGGGATGGCTACACCTTC.